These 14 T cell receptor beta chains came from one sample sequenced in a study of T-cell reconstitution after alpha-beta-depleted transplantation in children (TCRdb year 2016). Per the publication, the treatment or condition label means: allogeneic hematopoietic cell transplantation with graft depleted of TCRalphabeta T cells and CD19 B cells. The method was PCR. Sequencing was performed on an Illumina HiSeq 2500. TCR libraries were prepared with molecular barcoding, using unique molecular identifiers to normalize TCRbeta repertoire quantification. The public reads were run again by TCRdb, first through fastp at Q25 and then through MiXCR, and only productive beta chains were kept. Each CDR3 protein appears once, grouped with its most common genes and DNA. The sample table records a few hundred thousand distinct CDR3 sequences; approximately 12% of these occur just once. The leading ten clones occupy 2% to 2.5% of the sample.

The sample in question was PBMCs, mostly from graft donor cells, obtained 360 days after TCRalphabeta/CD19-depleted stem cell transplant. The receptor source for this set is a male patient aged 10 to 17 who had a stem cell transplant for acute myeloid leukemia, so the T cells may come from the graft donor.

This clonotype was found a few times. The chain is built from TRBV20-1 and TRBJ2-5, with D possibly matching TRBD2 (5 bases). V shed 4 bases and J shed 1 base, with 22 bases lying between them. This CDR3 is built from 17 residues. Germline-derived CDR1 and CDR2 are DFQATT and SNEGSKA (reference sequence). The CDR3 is CSAMEGRGRTPQETQYF. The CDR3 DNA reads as TGCAGTGCTATGGAAGGGCGCGGGCGGACCCCCCAAGAGACCCAGTACTTC.

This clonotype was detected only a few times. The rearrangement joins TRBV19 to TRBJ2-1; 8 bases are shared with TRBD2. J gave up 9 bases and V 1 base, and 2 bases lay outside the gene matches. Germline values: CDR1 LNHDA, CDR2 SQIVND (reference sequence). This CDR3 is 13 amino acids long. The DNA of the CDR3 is TGTGCCAGTAGTATAGCGGCGGGAGGTGAGCAGTTCTTC. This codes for CASSIAAGGEQFF.

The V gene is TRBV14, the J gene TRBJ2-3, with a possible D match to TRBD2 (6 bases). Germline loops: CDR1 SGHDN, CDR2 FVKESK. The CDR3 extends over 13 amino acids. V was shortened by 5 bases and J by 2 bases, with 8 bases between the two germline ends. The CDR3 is CASSWRVTDTQYF. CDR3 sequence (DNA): TGTGCCAGCAGCTGGAGGGTCACAGATACGCAGTATTTT. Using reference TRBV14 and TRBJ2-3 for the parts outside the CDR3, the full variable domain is EAGVTQFPSHSVIEKGQTVTLRCDPISGHDNLYWYRRVMGKEIKFLLHFVKESKQDESGMPNNRFLAERTGGTYSTLKVQPAELEDSGVYFCASSWRVTDTQYFGPGTRLTVL.

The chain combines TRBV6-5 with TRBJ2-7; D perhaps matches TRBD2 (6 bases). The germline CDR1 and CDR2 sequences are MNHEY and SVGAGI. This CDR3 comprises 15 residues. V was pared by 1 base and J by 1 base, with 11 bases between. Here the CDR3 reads CASSYYGRGSYEQYF. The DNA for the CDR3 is TGTGCCAGCAGTTACTACGGGAGAGGTTCCTACGAGCAGTACTTC.

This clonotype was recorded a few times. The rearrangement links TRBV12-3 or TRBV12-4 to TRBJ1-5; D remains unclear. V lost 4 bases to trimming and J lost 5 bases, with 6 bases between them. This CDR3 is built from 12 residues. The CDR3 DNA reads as TGTGCCAGCAGTTCTCGATATCAGCCCCAGCATTTT. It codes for CASSSRYQPQHF.

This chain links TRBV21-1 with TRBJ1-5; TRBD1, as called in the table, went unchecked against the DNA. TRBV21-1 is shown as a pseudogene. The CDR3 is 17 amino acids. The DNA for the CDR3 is TGTGCCAGCAGCAAAATCGAGGAGGACAGGAGGGGTCAGCCCCAGCATTTT. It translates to CASSKIEEDRRGQPQHF.

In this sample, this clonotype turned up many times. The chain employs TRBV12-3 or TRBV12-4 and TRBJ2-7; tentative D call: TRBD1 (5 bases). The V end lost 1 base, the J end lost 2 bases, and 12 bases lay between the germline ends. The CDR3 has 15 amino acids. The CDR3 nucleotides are TGTGCCAGCAGTTTAGGGGGCCTAACTCCCTACGAGCAGTACTTC. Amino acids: CASSLGGLTPYEQYF.

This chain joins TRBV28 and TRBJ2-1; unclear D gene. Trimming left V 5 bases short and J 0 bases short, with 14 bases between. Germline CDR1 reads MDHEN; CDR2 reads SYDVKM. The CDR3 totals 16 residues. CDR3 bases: TGTGCCAGCAGTCCGACTCTCCCGAGCTCCTACAATGAGCAGTTCTTC. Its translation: CASSPTLPSSYNEQFF. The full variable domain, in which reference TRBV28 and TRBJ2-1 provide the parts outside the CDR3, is DVKVTQSSRYLVKRTGEKVFLECVQDMDHENMFWYRQDPGLGLRLIYFSYDVKMKEKGDIPEGYSVSREKKERFSLILESASTNQTSMYLCASSPTLPSSYNEQFFGPGTRLTVL.

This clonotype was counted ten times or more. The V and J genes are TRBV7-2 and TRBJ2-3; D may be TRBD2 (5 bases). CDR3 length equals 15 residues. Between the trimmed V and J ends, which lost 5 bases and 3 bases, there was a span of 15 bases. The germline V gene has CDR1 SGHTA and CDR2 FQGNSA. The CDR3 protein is CASSTMGSPTDTQYF. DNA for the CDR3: TGTGCCAGCAGCACAATGGGGAGTCCTACAGATACGCAGTATTTT.

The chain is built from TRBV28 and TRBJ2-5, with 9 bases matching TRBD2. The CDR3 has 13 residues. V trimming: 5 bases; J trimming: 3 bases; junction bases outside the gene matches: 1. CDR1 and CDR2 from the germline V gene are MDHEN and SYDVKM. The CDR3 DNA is TGTGCCAGCAGTCCTAGCGGGGAAGAGACCCAGTACTTC. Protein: CASSPSGEETQYF.

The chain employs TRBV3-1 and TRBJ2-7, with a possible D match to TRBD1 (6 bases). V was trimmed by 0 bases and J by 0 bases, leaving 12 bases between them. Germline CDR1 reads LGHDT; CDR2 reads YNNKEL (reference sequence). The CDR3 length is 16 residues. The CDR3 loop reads CASSQDRTAVSYEQYF. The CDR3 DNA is TGTGCCAGCAGCCAAGATCGGACAGCAGTCTCCTACGAGCAGTACTTC.

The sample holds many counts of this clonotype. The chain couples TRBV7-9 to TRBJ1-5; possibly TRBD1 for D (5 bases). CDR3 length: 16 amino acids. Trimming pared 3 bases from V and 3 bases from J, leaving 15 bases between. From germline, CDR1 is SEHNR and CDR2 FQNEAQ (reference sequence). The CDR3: CASSFVSGFPNQPQHF. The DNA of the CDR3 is TGTGCCAGCAGCTTTGTTTCAGGGTTCCCCAATCAGCCCCAGCATTTT.

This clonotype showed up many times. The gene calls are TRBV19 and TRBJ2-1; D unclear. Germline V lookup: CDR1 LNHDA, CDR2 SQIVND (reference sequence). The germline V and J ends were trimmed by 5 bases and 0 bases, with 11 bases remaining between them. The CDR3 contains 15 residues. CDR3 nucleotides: TGTGCCAGTAGTCACCCCCCGGGCTCCTACAATGAGCAGTTCTTC. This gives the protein CASSHPPGSYNEQFF.

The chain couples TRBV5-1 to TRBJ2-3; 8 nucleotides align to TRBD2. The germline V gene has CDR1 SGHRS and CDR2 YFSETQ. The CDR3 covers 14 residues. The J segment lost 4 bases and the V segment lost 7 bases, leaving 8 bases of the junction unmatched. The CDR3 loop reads CASGGLAFADTQYF. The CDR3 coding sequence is TGCGCCAGCGGAGGACTAGCCTTCGCAGATACGCAGTATTTT.